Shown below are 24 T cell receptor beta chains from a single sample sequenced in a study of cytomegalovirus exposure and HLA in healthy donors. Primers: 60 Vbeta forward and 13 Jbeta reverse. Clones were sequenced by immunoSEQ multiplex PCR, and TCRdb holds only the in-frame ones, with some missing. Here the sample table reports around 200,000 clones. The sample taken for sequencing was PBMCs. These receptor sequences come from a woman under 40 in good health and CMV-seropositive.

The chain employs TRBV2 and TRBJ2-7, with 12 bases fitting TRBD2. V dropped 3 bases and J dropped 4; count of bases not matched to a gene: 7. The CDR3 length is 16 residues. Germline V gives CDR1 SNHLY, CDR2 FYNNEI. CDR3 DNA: TGTGCCAGCAGTGAGGGTCTAGCGGGGGGGCTATACGAGCAGTACTTC. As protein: CASSEGLAGGLYEQYF.

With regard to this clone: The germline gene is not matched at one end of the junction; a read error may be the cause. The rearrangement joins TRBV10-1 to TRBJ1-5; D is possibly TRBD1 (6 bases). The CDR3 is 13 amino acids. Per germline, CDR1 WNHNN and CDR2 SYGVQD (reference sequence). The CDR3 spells CASSVTGNRPQHF. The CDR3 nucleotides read TGCGCCAGCAGTGTTACAGGGAATCGGCCCCAGCATTTT.

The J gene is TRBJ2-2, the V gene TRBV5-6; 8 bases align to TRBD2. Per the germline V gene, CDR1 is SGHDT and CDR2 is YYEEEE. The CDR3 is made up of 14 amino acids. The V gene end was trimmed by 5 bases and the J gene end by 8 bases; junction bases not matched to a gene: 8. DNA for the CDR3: TGTGCCAGCAGGAAAACGGGAGGGGTTGGGGAGCTGTTTTTT. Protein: CASRKTGGVGELFF.

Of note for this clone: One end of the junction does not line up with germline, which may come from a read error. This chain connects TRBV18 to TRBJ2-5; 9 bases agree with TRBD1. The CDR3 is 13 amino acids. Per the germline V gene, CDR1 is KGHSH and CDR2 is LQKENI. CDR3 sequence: CASLPGTGETQYF. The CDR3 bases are TGTGCCAGCTTACCAGGGACAGGGGAGACCCAGTACTTC.

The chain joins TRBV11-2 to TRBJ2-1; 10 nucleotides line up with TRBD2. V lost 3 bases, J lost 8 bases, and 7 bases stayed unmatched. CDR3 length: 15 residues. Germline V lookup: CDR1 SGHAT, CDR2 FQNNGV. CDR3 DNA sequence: TGTGCCAGCAGCTTTAGCGGGAGGACTTCGGATGAGCAGTTCTTC. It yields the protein CASSFSGRTSDEQFF.

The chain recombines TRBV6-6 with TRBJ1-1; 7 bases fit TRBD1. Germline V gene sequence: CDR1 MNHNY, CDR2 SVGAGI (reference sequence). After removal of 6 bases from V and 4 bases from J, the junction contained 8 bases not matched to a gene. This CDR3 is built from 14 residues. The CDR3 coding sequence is TGTGCCAGCAGGAAGGGACAGATTGGCACTGAAGCTTTCTTT. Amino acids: CASRKGQIGTEAFF.

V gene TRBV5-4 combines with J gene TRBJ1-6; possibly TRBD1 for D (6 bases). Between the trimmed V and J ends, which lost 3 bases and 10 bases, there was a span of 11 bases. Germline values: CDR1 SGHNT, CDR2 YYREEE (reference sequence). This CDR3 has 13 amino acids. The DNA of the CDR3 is TGTGCCAGCAGCTCAGGGGATTTGTCACCCCTCCACTTT. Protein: CASSSGDLSPLHF.

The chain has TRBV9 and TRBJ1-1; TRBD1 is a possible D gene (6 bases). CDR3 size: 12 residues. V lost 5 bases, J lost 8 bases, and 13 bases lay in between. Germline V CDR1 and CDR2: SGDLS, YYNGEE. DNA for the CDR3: TGTGCCAGCAGGGGACGGACAGCAGAAGCTTTCTTT. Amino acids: CASRGRTAEAFF.

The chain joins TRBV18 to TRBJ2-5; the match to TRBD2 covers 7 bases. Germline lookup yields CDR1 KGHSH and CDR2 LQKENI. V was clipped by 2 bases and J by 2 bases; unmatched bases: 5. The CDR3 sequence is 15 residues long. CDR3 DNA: TGTGCCAGCTCACCAATGTCGCGGGGGCAAGAGACCCAGTACTTC. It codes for CASSPMSRGQETQYF.

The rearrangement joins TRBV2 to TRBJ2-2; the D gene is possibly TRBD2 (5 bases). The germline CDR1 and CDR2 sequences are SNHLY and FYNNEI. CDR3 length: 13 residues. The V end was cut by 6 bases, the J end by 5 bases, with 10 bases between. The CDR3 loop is CASSGRGTGELFF. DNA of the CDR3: TGTGCCAGCAGCGGACGGGGAACCGGGGAGCTGTTTTTT. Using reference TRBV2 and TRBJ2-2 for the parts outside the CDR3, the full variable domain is EPEVTQTPSHQVTQMGQEVILRCVPISNHLYFYWYRQILGQKVEFLVSFYNNEISEKSEIFDDQFSVERPDGSNFTLKIRSTKLEDSAMYFCASSGRGTGELFFGEGSRLTVL.

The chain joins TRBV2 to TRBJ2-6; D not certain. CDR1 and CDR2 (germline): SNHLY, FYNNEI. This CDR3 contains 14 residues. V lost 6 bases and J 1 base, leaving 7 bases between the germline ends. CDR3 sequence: CASRKESGANVLTF. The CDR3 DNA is TGTGCCAGCAGGAAGGAGTCTGGGGCCAACGTCCTGACTTTC.

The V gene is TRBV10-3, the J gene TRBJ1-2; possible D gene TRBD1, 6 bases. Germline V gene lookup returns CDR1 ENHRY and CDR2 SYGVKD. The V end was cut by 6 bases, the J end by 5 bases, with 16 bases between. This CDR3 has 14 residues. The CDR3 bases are TGTGCCATCAGGGATGGGGGCACTCGGTATGGCTACACCTTC. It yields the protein CAIRDGGTRYGYTF.

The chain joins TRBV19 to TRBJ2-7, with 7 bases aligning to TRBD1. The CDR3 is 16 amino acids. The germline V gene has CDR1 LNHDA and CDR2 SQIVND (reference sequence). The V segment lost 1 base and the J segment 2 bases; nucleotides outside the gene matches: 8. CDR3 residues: CASSIADRDGAYEQYF. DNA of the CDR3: TGTGCCAGTAGTATAGCCGACAGGGACGGGGCCTACGAGCAGTACTTC.

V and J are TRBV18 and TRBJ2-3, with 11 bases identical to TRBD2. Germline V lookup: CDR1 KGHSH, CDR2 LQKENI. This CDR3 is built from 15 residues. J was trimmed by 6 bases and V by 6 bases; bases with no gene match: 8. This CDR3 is CASSLLTSGMDTQYF. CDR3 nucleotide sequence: TGTGCCAGCTCGCTATTGACTAGCGGGATGGATACGCAGTATTTT.

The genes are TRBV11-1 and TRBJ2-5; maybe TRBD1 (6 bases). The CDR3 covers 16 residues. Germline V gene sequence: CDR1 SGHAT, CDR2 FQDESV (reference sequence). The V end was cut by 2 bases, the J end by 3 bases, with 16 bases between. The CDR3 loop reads CASSLRRARGKETQYF. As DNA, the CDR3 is TGTGCCAGCAGCTTAAGGCGAGCCAGGGGTAAAGAGACCCAGTACTTC.

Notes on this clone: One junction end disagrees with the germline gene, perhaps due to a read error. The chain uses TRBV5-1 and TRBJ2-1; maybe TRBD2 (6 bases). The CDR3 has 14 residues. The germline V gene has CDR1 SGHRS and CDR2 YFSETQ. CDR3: CASSLGDSHNEQFF. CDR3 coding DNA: TGCGCCAGCAGCTTGGGGGACTCCCACAATGAGCAGTTCTTC.

CDR3 DNA: TGTGCTAGTGGTTTGGTAACCCGTGGCGTCAGAACGGGGTACACTGAAGCTTTCTTT. Translation: CASGLVTRGVRTGYTEAFF. The chain combines TRBV12-5 with TRBJ1-1; D gene uncertain. V lost 0 bases and J lost 3, with 23 bases in between. CDR3 length: 19 amino acids. Germline lookup yields CDR1 LGHNT and CDR2 FRNRAP.

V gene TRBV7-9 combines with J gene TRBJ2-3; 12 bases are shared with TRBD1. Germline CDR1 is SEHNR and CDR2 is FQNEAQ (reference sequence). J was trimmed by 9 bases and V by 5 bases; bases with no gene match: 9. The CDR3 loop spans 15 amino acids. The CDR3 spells CASSTRGQGAETQYF. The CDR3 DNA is TGTGCCAGCAGCACACGGGGACAGGGGGCCGAGACGCAGTATTTT.

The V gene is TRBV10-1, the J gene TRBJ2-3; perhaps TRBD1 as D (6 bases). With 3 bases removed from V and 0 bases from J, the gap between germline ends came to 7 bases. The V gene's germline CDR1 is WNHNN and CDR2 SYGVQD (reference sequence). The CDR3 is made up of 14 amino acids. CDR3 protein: CASSDQGSTDTQYF. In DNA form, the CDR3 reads TGCGCCAGCAGTGACCAGGGGAGCACAGATACGCAGTATTTT.

The CDR3: CASGRLVGRDTQYF. As DNA, the CDR3 is TGTGCCAGCGGCCGACTAGTCGGTCGTGATACGCAGTATTTT. This chain connects TRBV11-1 to TRBJ2-3; the D gene is possibly TRBD2 (6 bases). V lost 8 bases, J lost 6 bases, and 18 bases lay in between. This CDR3 has 14 residues. CDR1 is SGHAT, CDR2 FQDESV, per germline (reference sequence).

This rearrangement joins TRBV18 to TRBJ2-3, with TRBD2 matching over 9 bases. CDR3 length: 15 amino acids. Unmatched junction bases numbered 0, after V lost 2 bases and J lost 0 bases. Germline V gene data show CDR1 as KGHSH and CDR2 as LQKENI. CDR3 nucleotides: TGTGCCAGCTCACCAACTAGCGGGAGCACAGATACGCAGTATTTT. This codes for CASSPTSGSTDTQYF.

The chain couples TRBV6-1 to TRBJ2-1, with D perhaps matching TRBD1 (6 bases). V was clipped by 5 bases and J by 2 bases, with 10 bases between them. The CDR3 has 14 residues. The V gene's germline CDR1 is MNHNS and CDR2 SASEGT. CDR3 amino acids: CASSKTGPYNEQFF. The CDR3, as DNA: TGTGCCAGCAGTAAAACAGGGCCCTACAATGAGCAGTTCTTC.

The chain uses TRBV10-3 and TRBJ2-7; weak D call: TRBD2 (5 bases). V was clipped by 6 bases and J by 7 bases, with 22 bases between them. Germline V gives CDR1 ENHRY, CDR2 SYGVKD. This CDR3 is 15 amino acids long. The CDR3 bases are TGTGCCATCAGCGAGATGGCTAGCCGGAGATGGGAGCAGTACTTC. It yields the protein CAISEMASRRWEQYF.

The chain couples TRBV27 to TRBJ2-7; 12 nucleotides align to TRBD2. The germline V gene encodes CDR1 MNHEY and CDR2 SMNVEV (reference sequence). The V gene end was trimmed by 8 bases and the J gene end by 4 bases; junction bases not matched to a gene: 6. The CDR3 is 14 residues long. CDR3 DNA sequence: TGTGCCAGCCTAAGACTAGCGGGAGTGTACGAGCAGTACTTC. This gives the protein CASLRLAGVYEQYF.